This T cell receptor (beta chain) stems from a study of blood T cell repertoires in COVID-19. For the study at large: Collection of acute and convalescent COVID-19 samples took place in the United States, Italy and Spain. PBMCs, B-cell-depleted T cells, or T cells were the source of the cDNA or gDNA that made up the material.

The germline V gene has CDR1 MNHEY and CDR2 SMNVEV (reference sequence). V gave up 5 bases and J gave up 11 bases, with 11 bases separating them. The CDR3 loop spans 11 amino acids. Seattle-derived patients entered the study during active infection and were followed longitudinally. Original handling: How many nucleated cells were present was estimated from reference gene primer amplification. Method: immunoSEQ multiplex PCR; TCRdb's copy keeps in-frame clones and lacks some. Clone size and the V and J calls come from that table; the DNA yielded D and trimming. The sample shows about 92,000 clones, approximately 88% of them seen only once.

The chain combines TRBV27 with TRBJ2-3, with TRBD1 as a possible D gene (5 bases). Sequencing input: peripheral blood. The clonotype comes from a woman aged 55-70 years with COVID-19, enrolled during active disease. The CDR3 protein is CASSRGLGQYF. CDR3 nucleotide sequence: TGTGCCAGCAGTAGGGGATTGGGGCAGTATTTT.